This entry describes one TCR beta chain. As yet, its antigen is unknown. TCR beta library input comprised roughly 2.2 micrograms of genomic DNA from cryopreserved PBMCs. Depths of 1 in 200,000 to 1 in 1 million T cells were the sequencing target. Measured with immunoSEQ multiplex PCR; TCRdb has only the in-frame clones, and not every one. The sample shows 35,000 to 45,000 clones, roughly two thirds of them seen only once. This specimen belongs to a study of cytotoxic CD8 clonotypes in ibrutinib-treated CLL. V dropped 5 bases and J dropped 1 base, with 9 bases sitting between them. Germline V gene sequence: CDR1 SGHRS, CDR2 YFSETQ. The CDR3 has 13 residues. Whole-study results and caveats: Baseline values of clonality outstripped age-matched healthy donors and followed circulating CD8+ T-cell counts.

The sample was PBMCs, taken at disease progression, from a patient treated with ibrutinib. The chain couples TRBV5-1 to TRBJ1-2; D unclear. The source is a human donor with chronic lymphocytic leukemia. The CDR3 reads CASSSGINYGYTF. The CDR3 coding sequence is TGCGCCAGCAGTTCTGGGATTAACTATGGCTACACCTTC.